This passage covers 25 T cell receptor beta chains from one sample sequenced in a study of T cells after posttransplantation cyclophosphamide. This table comes from immunoSEQ multiplex PCR, and its TCRdb copy is limited to in-frame clones, with some not included. Here the sample spans 15,000 to 20,000 clones, about 82% being singletons. Controls had myeloablative marrow grafts with methotrexate and calcineurin inhibitor, sampled at 1 year. The sample consisted of PBMCs, taken 441 days after allogeneic stem cell transplant with calcineurin inhibitor and methotrexate. These receptors were taken from a male patient aged 25-45 years who received an allogeneic stem cell transplant from an unrelated donor, was CMV-positive, and had acute and chronic GVHD. T cells may partly derive from the graft donor.

This clone appeared a single time. The J gene is TRBJ1-1, the V gene TRBV5-1, with D hard to call. The CDR3 spans 14 residues. V was trimmed by 0 bases and J by 6 bases, leaving 12 bases between them. Germline lookup yields CDR1 SGHRS and CDR2 YFSETQ. CDR3 region: CASSLARQPAEAFF. CDR3 bases: TGCGCCAGCAGCTTGGCGAGGCAGCCAGCTGAAGCTTTCTTT.

This clone has only one observation. The genes are TRBV4-3 and TRBJ1-3, with D hard to call. Germline CDR1 LGHNA, CDR2 YSLEER. The CDR3 contains 16 residues. V shed 0 bases and J shed 0 bases, with 9 bases lying between them. DNA for the CDR3: TGCGCCAGCAGCCAAGATCTGGCCAACTCTGGAAACACCATATATTTT. This translates into CASSQDLANSGNTIYF.

There are a few counts of this clone. V and J are TRBV11-2 and TRBJ2-7; the D is unclear. Germline V lookup: CDR1 SGHAT, CDR2 FQNNGV. The CDR3 length is 11 residues. V was clipped by 5 bases and J by 3 bases, with 5 bases between them. CDR3 sequence (DNA): TGTGCCAGCAGCCCAAACTACGAGCAGTACTTC. Its protein product is CASSPNYEQYF.

V and J are TRBV6-5 and TRBJ1-1; no firm D call. The CDR3 is made up of 12 amino acids. Germline lookup yields CDR1 MNHEY and CDR2 SVGAGI. With 10 bases removed from V and 8 bases from J, the gap between germline ends came to 17 bases. In DNA, the CDR3 is TGTGCCACCCACGGCGGGGTTTACGAAGCTTTCTTT. This sequence encodes CATHGGVYEAFF.

The chain is built from TRBV28 and TRBJ1-5; possible D gene TRBD1, 6 bases. Trimming removed 3 bases at V and 0 bases at J, with 15 bases between. The CDR3 is made up of 17 amino acids. Germline V lookup: CDR1 MDHEN, CDR2 SYDVKM. In DNA, the CDR3 is TGTGCCAGCAGTTTCCTCACAGGGCGGTATAGCAATCAGCCCCAGCATTTT. Translation: CASSFLTGRYSNQPQHF.

J is TRBJ2-7 and V is TRBV7-2, with 12 bases matching TRBD2. The V gene end was trimmed by 5 bases and the J gene end by 3 bases; junction bases not matched to a gene: 5. CDR1 is SGHTA and CDR2 is FQGNSA in the germline V gene. CDR3 length: 15 amino acids. This chain's CDR3 is CASSKGLAGLYEQYF. In DNA, the CDR3 is TGTGCCAGCAGCAAGGGACTAGCGGGCCTCTACGAGCAGTACTTC.

V and J are TRBV7-7 and TRBJ2-3, with 10 bases aligning to TRBD2. Trimming cost V 5 bases and J 4 bases; bases outside gene matches: 6. CDR1 and CDR2 from the germline V gene are SSHAT and FNYEAQ (reference sequence). CDR3 length: 15 residues. The CDR3 nucleotides read TGTGCCAGCAGCCCACAGCGGGGGGGCCCAGATACGCAGTATTTT. Its protein is CASSPQRGGPDTQYF.

This clone was recorded only once. The chain links TRBV7-9 to TRBJ2-2; the D gene is possibly TRBD1 (5 bases). V was pared by 10 bases and J by 3 bases, with 9 bases between. The length of the CDR3 is 12 residues. Germline lookup yields CDR1 SEHNR and CDR2 FQNEAQ (reference sequence). CDR3 residues: CATQGYTGELFF. In nucleotides, the CDR3 is TGTGCCACCCAGGGATACACCGGGGAGCTGTTTTTT.

The genes are TRBV4-1 and TRBJ2-6; TRBD1 might be the D (6 bases). Germline CDR1 reads MGHRA; CDR2 reads YSYEKL. V gave up 4 bases and J gave up 0 bases, with 16 bases separating them. CDR3 length: 18 residues. The DNA for the CDR3 is TGCGCCAGCAGCCCATTGACAGGCACCTTCTCTGGGGCCAACGTCCTGACTTTC. Its translation: CASSPLTGTFSGANVLTF.

This clone appeared a few times. The chain has TRBV6-6 and TRBJ1-4; TRBD1 aligns across 7 bases. The CDR3 has 14 amino acids. With V trimmed by 2 bases and J by 7 bases, 4 bases remained unmatched. Germline CDR1 is MNHNY and CDR2 is SVGAGI (reference sequence). The CDR3 DNA is TGTGCCAGCAGTTACGTAGGGGGCGGTGAAAAACTGTTTTTT. Protein product: CASSYVGGGEKLFF.

With regard to this clone: Other DNA sequences in this specimen translate into the identical CDR3. The chain has TRBV4-2 and TRBJ1-6, with no clear D. Trimming left V 0 bases short and J 9 bases short, with 18 bases between. Germline loops: CDR1 LGHNA, CDR2 YNFKEQ. CDR3 length: 17 amino acids. The CDR3 loop reads CASSQDLPLARVSPLHF. CDR3 nucleotide sequence: TGTGCCAGCAGCCAAGACCTCCCGCTAGCCCGGGTTTCACCCCTCCACTTT.

The rearrangement links TRBV7-9 to TRBJ2-3; 8 bases line up with TRBD2. V dropped 4 bases and J dropped 0; count of bases not matched to a gene: 3. The CDR3 has 15 amino acids. Germline assignment: CDR1 SEHNR and CDR2 FQNEAQ (reference sequence). CDR3 loop: CASSSGGTSTDTQYF. The DNA for the CDR3 is TGTGCCAGCAGCTCGGGGGGGACTAGCACAGATACGCAGTATTTT.

The chain uses TRBV9 and TRBJ2-5; TRBD2 matches 10 bases. CDR1 and CDR2 (germline): SGDLS, YYNGEE. The CDR3 has 17 residues. The V and J ends lost 0 bases and 1 base, in that order; junction bases with no gene match: 6. The CDR3 loop reads CASSVGYSGGFQETQYF. CDR3 DNA sequence: TGTGCCAGCAGCGTAGGGTATAGCGGGGGGTTCCAAGAGACCCAGTACTTC. The whole variable domain, remainder taken from reference TRBV9 and TRBJ2-5, is DSGVTQTPKHLITATGQRVTLRCSPRSGDLSVYWYQQSLDQGLQFLIQYYNGEERAKGNILERFSAQQFPDLHSELNLSSLELGDSALYFCASSVGYSGGFQETQYFGPGTRLLVL.

This chain uses TRBV4-1 with TRBJ2-2, with D maybe TRBD1 (5 bases). The CDR3 spans 15 residues. With 4 bases removed from V and 1 base from J, the gap between germline ends came to 10 bases. Germline CDR1 and CDR2: MGHRA and YSYEKL. The CDR3 sequence is CASSREQGNTGELFF. CDR3 bases: TGCGCCAGCAGCCGAGAGCAGGGGAACACCGGGGAGCTGTTTTTT.

This rearrangement joins TRBV2 to TRBJ1-2, with D perhaps TRBD1 (5 bases). CDR3 length: 14 residues. Trimming stripped 7 bases from V and 4 bases from J, with 16 bases between. The germline V gene has CDR1 SNHLY and CDR2 FYNNEI. The chain's CDR3 is CASIQGVGLYGYTF. The CDR3 DNA reads TGTGCCAGCATTCAAGGAGTGGGACTCTATGGCTACACCTTC.

The chain joins TRBV9 to TRBJ1-2; D gene ambiguous. The CDR3 consists of 13 residues. Trimming cost V 4 bases and J 6 bases, with 13 bases left between them. Germline-derived CDR1 and CDR2 are SGDLS and YYNGEE. The CDR3 reads CASSLLEGDGYTF. The CDR3 bases are TGTGCCAGCAGCCTTCTTGAGGGCGATGGCTACACCTTC.

The chain uses TRBV28 and TRBJ2-7; 7 bases agree with TRBD1. The ends lost 5 bases at V and 4 bases at J; junction bases unmatched: 8. The germline CDR1 and CDR2 sequences are MDHEN and SYDVKM. There are 14 residues in the CDR3. The CDR3 sequence is CASSITGTAYEQYF. The CDR3, as DNA: TGTGCCAGCAGTATAACCGGGACAGCATACGAGCAGTACTTC. Full variable domain (rest looked up from reference TRBV28 and TRBJ2-7): DVKVTQSSRYLVKRTGEKVFLECVQDMDHENMFWYRQDPGLGLRLIYFSYDVKMKEKGDIPEGYSVSREKKERFSLILESASTNQTSMYLCASSITGTAYEQYFGPGTRLTVT.

The chain's CDR3 is CAWTDRGRESEQFF. CDR3 in DNA: TGTGCCTGGACGGACAGGGGGAGGGAGAGTGAGCAGTTCTTC. The gene calls are TRBV30 and TRBJ2-1; 10 bases map to TRBD1. V was clipped by 4 bases and J by 9 bases; unmatched bases: 9. The CDR3 has 14 residues. Germline V lookup: CDR1 GTSNPN, CDR2 SVGIG (reference sequence).

The chain combines TRBV6-1 with TRBJ1-5; D might be TRBD1 (5 bases). Germline V gives CDR1 MNHNS, CDR2 SASEGT. Deletions cut 2 bases from V and 0 bases from J, with 14 bases between. The CDR3 sequence is 17 residues long. CDR3 nucleotide sequence: TGTGCCAGCAGTGAAAGGAAAGACAGTCCTAGCAATCAGCCCCAGCATTTT. Its protein product is CASSERKDSPSNQPQHF.

This chain connects TRBV7-4 to TRBJ1-3, with 8 positions matching TRBD1. With V trimmed by 4 bases and J by 0 bases, 11 bases remained unmatched. The CDR3 spans 18 residues. Germline CDR1 and CDR2: SGHVT and SQSDAQ. This CDR3 is CASSSTGDALFSGNTIYF. CDR3 bases: TGTGCCAGCAGCTCGACAGGGGACGCGCTCTTCTCTGGAAACACCATATATTTT.

This clone came up once. The J gene is TRBJ1-6, the V gene TRBV14, with D tentatively TRBD1 (6 bases). From germline, CDR1 is SGHDN and CDR2 FVKESK. This CDR3 comprises 17 residues. V lost 0 bases and J 0 bases, leaving 9 bases between the germline ends. CDR3 sequence reads: CASSQDWDTSYNSPLHF. The CDR3 bases are TGTGCCAGCAGCCAAGATTGGGACACCTCCTATAATTCACCCCTCCACTTT.

The V and J genes are TRBV7-2 and TRBJ2-6, with D possibly being TRBD2 (6 bases). Deletions cut 3 bases from V and 0 bases from J, with 9 bases between. Germline CDR1 and CDR2: SGHTA and FQGNSA. This CDR3 is 16 amino acids long. The CDR3 here is CASSFSGSSGANVLTF. As DNA, the CDR3 is TGTGCCAGCAGCTTTAGCGGCAGCTCTGGGGCCAACGTCCTGACTTTC.

This sequence joins TRBV9 and TRBJ2-1; 7 nucleotides match TRBD1. Germline V gene sequence: CDR1 SGDLS, CDR2 YYNGEE. CDR3 length: 15 amino acids. J gave up 5 bases and V 5 bases, and 10 bases lay outside the gene matches. The CDR3 protein is CASSPGDRQNNEQFF. Written as DNA, the CDR3 is TGTGCCAGCAGTCCCGGGGACAGACAAAACAATGAGCAGTTCTTC.

V is TRBV19 and J is TRBJ1-2, with D possibly TRBD1 on 5 matching bases. In germline, CDR1 is LNHDA, CDR2 SQIVND (reference sequence). With 3 bases removed from V and 7 bases from J, the gap between germline ends came to 21 bases. The CDR3 runs 16 residues. This CDR3 is CASSIDGQGKALGYTF. In DNA, the CDR3 is TGTGCCAGTAGTATCGACGGGCAGGGCAAGGCTCTTGGCTACACCTTC.

The V and J genes are TRBV7-8 and TRBJ1-2, with a possible D match to TRBD1 (5 bases). CDR3 length: 13 residues. Trimming removed 1 base at V and 5 bases at J, with 8 bases between. From germline, CDR1 is SGHVS and CDR2 FQNEAQ. CDR3: CASSLGRGYGYTF. The CDR3 bases are TGTGCCAGCAGCTTAGGAAGGGGATATGGCTACACCTTC.